This is a list of T cell receptor beta chains from one sample in a study of CD8 T cells in ankylosing spondylitis. TCRdb re-derived calls from the 5' RACE reads in MiXCR, one entry per CDR3 protein. The sample consists of about 220,000 distinct CDR3 sequences, about 10% of them appearing once. Sequencing was performed on blood, either unsorted or a sorted T cell fraction (not recorded which). The receptors shown here come from a male donor with ankylosing spondylitis or in good health (not recorded which). CDR3s include the opening cysteine and the closing phenylalanine or tryptophan. D genes are given only for firm matches. Size is omitted from some rows. Given values are once, few, many or a class for expanded clones.

size,J,V,D,length,DNA,CDR3
many,TRBJ1-1,TRBV5-1,-,15,TGCGCCAGCAGCTCGGGTGGGACGGGGAACACTGAAGCTTTCTTT,CASSSGGTGNTEAFF
many,TRBJ2-7,TRBV29-1,TRBD1,14,TGCAGCGTCGCCGGGACAGGGGGTATCTACGAGCAGTACTTC,CSVAGTGGIYEQYF
many,TRBJ2-3,TRBV7-9,TRBD2,17,TGTGCCAGCAGCTTCGGGACTAGCGGGACCCGCACAGATACGCAGTATTTT,CASSFGTSGTRTDTQYF
-,TRBJ2-3,TRBV7-3,TRBD2,17,TGTGCCAGCAGCTTATGGGCTAGCGGGGGGATATTGGACACGCAGTATTTT,CASSLWASGGILDTQYF
many,TRBJ2-1,TRBV24-1,-,15,TGTGCCACCAGTTCGGACGGAAGACTATACAATGAGCAGTTCTTC,CATSSDGRLYNEQFF
many,TRBJ2-1,TRBV2,-,13,TGTGCCAGCATGTGGGCAGGGCCCCATGAGCAGTTCTTC,CASMWAGPHEQFF
many,TRBJ2-5,TRBV29-1,-,13,TGCAGCGTTGTCCAGGGGGGGCAAGAGACCCAGTACTTC,CSVVQGGQETQYF
-,TRBJ1-2,TRBV30,-,14,TGTGCCTGGACAAGGGGAGGAATGAACTATGGCTACACCTTC,CAWTRGGMNYGYTF
many,TRBJ2-7,TRBV5-1,-,12,TGCGCCAGCAGCCCGTGGGCCCCAGAGCAGTACTTC,CASSPWAPEQYF
many,TRBJ2-1,TRBV20-1,-,11,TGCAGTGCCCCAGCTAGTGATGAGCAGTTCTTC,CSAPASDEQFF
many,TRBJ2-2,TRBV2,TRBD1,16,TGTGCCAGCAGTGTTGGGACAGGCGCGAACACCGGGGAGCTGTTTTTT,CASSVGTGANTGELFF
-,TRBJ1-1,TRBV5-1,-,15,TGCGCCAGCAGCTTGGTCTCAGGTAGGCACACTGAAGCTTTCTTT,CASSLVSGRHTEAFF
few,TRBJ2-3,TRBV12-3/TRBV12-4,TRBD2,15,TGTGCCAGCAGTTTCCCCAGCGGGGGCGCAGATACGCAGTATTTT,CASSFPSGGADTQYF
many,TRBJ2-3,TRBV2,-,14,TGTGCCAGCGAAGGACGGAGTCCCACAGATACGCAGTATTTT,CASEGRSPTDTQYF
many,TRBJ2-1,TRBV7-3,TRBD2,15,TGTGCCAGCAGCTCCCTAGCGGGGGGTTACAATGAGCAGTTCTTC,CASSSLAGGYNEQFF
-,TRBJ2-1,TRBV6-2/TRBV6-3,-,18,TGTGCCAGCAGTCAAACTTTAATAAACGGCAGGGCCTACAATGAGCAGTTCTTC,CASSQTLINGRAYNEQFF
-,TRBJ2-7,TRBV9,-,14,TGTGCCAGCAGCTTTTTGGCGGACTCCGTGGAGCAGTACTTC,CASSFLADSVEQYF
many,TRBJ2-7,TRBV12-3/TRBV12-4,TRBD1,14,TGTGCCAGCAGTTTTAACAGGGGAAGCTACGAGCAGTACTTC,CASSFNRGSYEQYF
many,TRBJ1-1,TRBV27,-,13,TGTGCCAGCAGTATCGGGGGCCCCCGTGAAGCTTTCTTT,CASSIGGPREAFF
few,TRBJ2-1,TRBV7-3,-,13,TGTGCCAGCAGTCCTAACAGGTACAATGAGCAGTTCTTC,CASSPNRYNEQFF
many,TRBJ2-2,TRBV5-1,-,15,TGCGCCAGCAGATCTACAGGGTTGAACACCGGGGAGCTGTTTTTT,CASRSTGLNTGELFF
-,TRBJ2-7,TRBV2,-,17,TGTGCCAGCAGTGCAGGCCGAACCACTAGTGGTAGCTACGAGCAGTACTTC,CASSAGRTTSGSYEQYF
many,TRBJ2-7,TRBV10-3,-,13,TGTGCCATCAAACCCACGGAGGGCTACGAGCAGTACTTC,CAIKPTEGYEQYF
many,TRBJ2-2,TRBV30,-,14,TGTGCCTGGTCTCGTCAGTCGAACACCGGGGAGCTGTTTTTT,CAWSRQSNTGELFF
many,TRBJ1-1,TRBV7-2,-,14,TGCGCCAGCAGCTTGGAGGCAGGGAACACTGAAGCTTTCTTT,CASSLEAGNTEAFF
many,TRBJ2-1,TRBV20-1,-,12,TGCAGTGCTAGAGCGGGGTCCAATGAGCAGTTCTTC,CSARAGSNEQFF
few,TRBJ1-2,TRBV5-6,-,14,TGTGCCAGCAGTATTCCGGGAATCAGCTATGGCTACACCTTC,CASSIPGISYGYTF
few,TRBJ2-7,TRBV27,TRBD2,14,TGTGCCAGCAGTTTCTCGGGGGGGGGTAACGAGCAGTACTTC,CASSFSGGGNEQYF
many,TRBJ2-1,TRBV20-1,TRBD2,16,TGCAGTGCTAATACTCCGGGACTAGCGGGAAACAATGAGCAGTTCTTC,CSANTPGLAGNNEQFF
many,TRBJ1-1,TRBV7-2,-,13,TGTGCCAGCAGCTTAGCTGATGGCACTGAAGCTTTCTTT,CASSLADGTEAFF
few,TRBJ2-2,TRBV5-1,TRBD2,17,TGCGCCAGCAGCGAACCGACACTAGCGGGGAGGACCGGGGAGCTGTTTTTT,CASSEPTLAGRTGELFF
many,TRBJ2-1,TRBV11-1,-,14,TGTGCCAGCCAGTCTGGCAGAAGTTACAATGAGCAGTTCTTC,CASQSGRSYNEQFF
few,TRBJ1-3,TRBV15,-,13,TGTGCCACCAGCAGAGATCGGCGGAACACCATATATTTT,CATSRDRRNTIYF
few,TRBJ2-6,TRBV29-1,-,14,TGCAGCGTTACCGGGGTCGGTGGGGCCAACGTCCTGACTTTC,CSVTGVGGANVLTF
-,TRBJ2-5,TRBV20-1,-,11,TGCAGTGGATCTGGGGGAGAGACCCAGTACTTC,CSGSGGETQYF
many,TRBJ1-1,TRBV20-1,TRBD1,12,TGCAGTGCTAGAGATCCGACAGGGCAAGCTTTCTTT,CSARDPTGQAFF
many,TRBJ1-1,TRBV7-6,TRBD1,15,TGTGCCAGCAGCTTACGACAGGGTATGAACACTGAAGCTTTCTTT,CASSLRQGMNTEAFF
many,TRBJ1-2,TRBV29-1,-,14,TGCAGCGTTGAAGTTGGGGGGAGTAACTATGGCTACACCTTC,CSVEVGGSNYGYTF
many,TRBJ2-1,TRBV4-1,TRBD1,15,TGCGCCAGCAGCCAGGGACAGGGGGCGTTTAATGAGCAGTTCTTC,CASSQGQGAFNEQFF
many,TRBJ2-1,TRBV5-1,TRBD1,15,TGCGCCAGCAGCTTGGGGGACAGGGAACACAATGAGCAGTTCTTC,CASSLGDREHNEQFF
-,TRBJ1-1,TRBV7-8,-,13,TGTGCCAGCAGCTCAGGGCGCCACACTGAAGCTTTCTTT,CASSSGRHTEAFF
many,TRBJ2-3,TRBV5-8,-,16,TGTGCCAGCCCCCAATCCCCCGGGCTTAGCACAGATACGCAGTATTTT,CASPQSPGLSTDTQYF